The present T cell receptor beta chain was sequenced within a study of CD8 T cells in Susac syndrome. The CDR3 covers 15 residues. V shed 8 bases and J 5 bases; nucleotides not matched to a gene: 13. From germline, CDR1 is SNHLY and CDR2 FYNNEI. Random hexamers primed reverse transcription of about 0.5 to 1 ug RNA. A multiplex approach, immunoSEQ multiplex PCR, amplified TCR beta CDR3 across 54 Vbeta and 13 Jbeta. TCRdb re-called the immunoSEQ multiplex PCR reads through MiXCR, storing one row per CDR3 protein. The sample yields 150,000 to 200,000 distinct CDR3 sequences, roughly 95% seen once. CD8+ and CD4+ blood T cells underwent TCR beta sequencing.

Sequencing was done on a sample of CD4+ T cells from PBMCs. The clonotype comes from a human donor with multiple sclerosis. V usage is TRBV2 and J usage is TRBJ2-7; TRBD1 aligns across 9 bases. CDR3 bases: TGTGCCAGCGCTTTTATAGGACAGGGGAAAAACGAGCAGTACTTC. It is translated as CASAFIGQGKNEQYF.